This T cell receptor beta chain was sequenced for a study of blood T cell repertoires in COVID-19. Study-wide background: Samples came from the United States, Italy and Spain, spanning acute and convalescent COVID-19. T cells, B-cell-depleted T cells, or PBMCs supplied cDNA or gDNA.

Original analysis: Nucleated cell number was recorded as an estimate derived from reference gene primer amplification. Produced via immunoSEQ multiplex PCR; TCRdb's table is partial and in-frame only. That table furnishes V, J and clone size, whereas the DNA furnished D and trimming. The sample has some 42,000 clones, roughly nine tenths seen once. The germline V gene has CDR1 SGHVS and CDR2 FQNEAQ. Trimming cost V 5 bases and J 1 base, with 11 bases left between them. The CDR3 runs 14 residues. Material: peripheral blood. The gene calls are TRBV7-8 and TRBJ1-1, with D tentatively TRBD1 (6 bases). The sequence came from a man aged 25-45 years with active or convalescent COVID-19. CDR3 coding DNA: TGTGCCAGCAGCCCCAGGGGTGGGAACACTGAAGCTTTCTTT. Protein sequence: CASSPRGGNTEAFF.